These 14 T cell receptor beta chains were sequenced from one sample in a study of human thymus T cells. Surgeons resected thymus tissue during corrective heart surgery. The table came from immunoSEQ multiplex PCR; TCRdb's copy has only in-frame clones and leaves some out. The profile shows some 120,000 clones, around 94% of them singletons. Sequencing was performed on thymus tissue. The receptors were gathered from a boy under two years old with a congenital heart defect but otherwise immunologically healthy.

V and J are TRBV29-1 and TRBJ1-1; D is unclear. V gave up 2 bases and J gave up 0 bases, with 16 bases separating them. There are 16 residues in the CDR3. CDR1 SQVTM and CDR2 ANQGSEA come from the germline V gene. The CDR3 reads CSVESPKGSMNTEAFF. The CDR3 nucleotides are TGCAGCGTTGAATCCCCGAAGGGAAGCATGAACACTGAAGCTTTCTTT.

This rearrangement joins TRBV27 to TRBJ2-5; possible D gene TRBD1, 6 bases. CDR1 is MNHEY and CDR2 is SMNVEV in the germline V gene (reference sequence). The CDR3 consists of 15 residues. Between the trimmed V and J ends, which lost 3 bases and 1 base, there was a span of 12 bases. The CDR3 DNA is TGTGCCAGCAGTTTTCAGGGGCAGCCCCAAGAGACCCAGTACTTC. Its translation is CASSFQGQPQETQYF.

The chain has TRBV5-4 and TRBJ1-1; D is perhaps TRBD1 (6 bases). The V gene lost 0 bases and the J gene lost 7 bases, with 16 bases spanning the gap. This CDR3 comprises 15 residues. Germline CDR1 SGHNT, CDR2 YYREEE (reference sequence). The CDR3 sequence is CASSLVRGATVEAFF. The CDR3, as DNA: TGTGCCAGCAGCTTGGTAAGGGGGGCGACCGTTGAAGCTTTCTTT.

V and J are TRBV6-1 and TRBJ1-2; 8 bases agree with TRBD1. This CDR3 has 14 residues. Germline CDR1 is MNHNS and CDR2 is SASEGT. Trimming cost V 2 bases and J 6 bases; bases outside gene matches: 5. The CDR3 spells CASSELPGGNGYTF. The CDR3 DNA is TGTGCCAGCAGTGAATTGCCAGGGGGCAATGGCTACACCTTC.

The chain is built from TRBV30 and TRBJ1-2, with D unclear. Germline V gene sequence: CDR1 GTSNPN, CDR2 SVGIG (reference sequence). The CDR3 is 13 residues long. Trimming pared 2 bases from V and 10 bases from J, leaving 17 bases between. Written as DNA, the CDR3 is TGTGCCTGGAGTCGGACCGGACGGGTTGACTACACCTTC. Translating gives CAWSRTGRVDYTF.

J is TRBJ1-2 and V is TRBV6-1; a weak D match, TRBD1 (5 bases). V was shortened by 2 bases and J by 5 bases, with 9 bases between the two germline ends. The germline V gene has CDR1 MNHNS and CDR2 SASEGT. The CDR3 spans 13 residues. The CDR3 region is CASSERGRYGYTF. CDR3 sequence (DNA): TGTGCCAGCAGTGAAAGGGGACGGTATGGCTACACCTTC.

This clone was seen only once. The chain has TRBV6-1 and TRBJ2-3, with 7 bases that match TRBD2. The length of the CDR3 is 15 residues. The V gene end was trimmed by 7 bases and the J gene end by 0 bases; junction bases not matched to a gene: 7. From germline, CDR1 is MNHNS and CDR2 SASEGT. CDR3 sequence (DNA): TGTGCCAGCACTACGAAGCGGGGTAGCACAGATACGCAGTATTTT. The encoded protein is CASTTKRGSTDTQYF.

The chain combines TRBV28 with TRBJ1-3, with 8 bases aligning to TRBD1. The ends lost 2 bases at V and 0 bases at J; junction bases unmatched: 0. The CDR3 loop spans 15 amino acids. Germline V gene data show CDR1 as MDHEN and CDR2 as SYDVKM. The CDR3 sequence is CASSLQGASGNTIYF. In DNA, the CDR3 is TGTGCCAGCAGTTTACAGGGGGCCTCTGGAAACACCATATATTTT.

The CDR3 sequence is CASSFRRGKNIQYF. The CDR3 DNA is TGTGCCAGCAGTTTTCGCAGGGGCAAAAACATTCAGTACTTC. The V gene is TRBV28, the J gene TRBJ2-4; tentative D call: TRBD1 (6 bases). Deletions cut 3 bases from V and 3 bases from J, with 9 bases between. The V gene's germline CDR1 is MDHEN and CDR2 SYDVKM. The CDR3 is made up of 14 amino acids.

The rearrangement uses TRBV28 and TRBJ2-2, with 9 bases aligning to TRBD1. The CDR3 length is 16 residues. Germline trimming cut 2 bases from V and 7 bases from J; bases unmatched to any gene: 8. Germline V lookup: CDR1 MDHEN, CDR2 SYDVKM. CDR3 bases: TGTGCCAGCAGTTTACTCCCGGGACAGGGTGTCGGGGAGCTGTTTTTT. Protein product: CASSLLPGQGVGELFF.

The J gene is TRBJ1-2, the V gene TRBV4-2; 8 nucleotides agree with TRBD1. CDR1 and CDR2 from the germline V gene are LGHNA and YNFKEQ. The CDR3 runs 17 residues. V was pared by 0 bases and J by 8 bases, with 14 bases of the junction left unmatched. The chain's CDR3 is CASSQEVRQGAWEGYTF. DNA of the CDR3: TGTGCCAGCAGCCAAGAGGTTCGGCAGGGGGCGTGGGAGGGCTACACCTTC.

V gene TRBV9 combines with J gene TRBJ2-2; a weak D match, TRBD2 (5 bases). The germline V and J ends were trimmed by 3 bases and 8 bases, with 14 bases remaining between them. Germline V gives CDR1 SGDLS, CDR2 YYNGEE. This CDR3 has 14 residues. The chain's CDR3 is CASSARARDGELFF. The CDR3 nucleotides are TGTGCCAGCAGCGCTCGGGCACGGGATGGGGAGCTGTTTTTT. Full variable domain (remainder filled in from reference TRBV9 and TRBJ2-2): DSGVTQTPKHLITATGQRVTLRCSPRSGDLSVYWYQQSLDQGLQFLIQYYNGEERAKGNILERFSAQQFPDLHSELNLSSLELGDSALYFCASSARARDGELFFGEGSRLTVL.

This chain uses TRBV7-9 with TRBJ2-3; unclear D gene. This CDR3 region has 15 residues. V lost 1 base and J 0 bases, leaving 8 bases between the germline ends. Germline V gives CDR1 SEHNR, CDR2 FQNEAQ (reference sequence). This chain's CDR3 is CASSLGALSTDTQYF. The CDR3 coding sequence is TGTGCCAGCAGCTTAGGGGCCCTCAGCACAGATACGCAGTATTTT.

V gene TRBV2 combines with J gene TRBJ2-3; 8 nucleotides align to TRBD2. The CDR3 extends over 14 amino acids. With V trimmed by 6 bases and J by 6 bases, 8 bases remained unmatched. CDR1 SNHLY and CDR2 FYNNEI come from the germline V gene. CDR3 sequence (DNA): TGTGCCAGCAGACTAGCGGCTCATGAGGATACGCAGTATTTT. Encoded protein: CASRLAAHEDTQYF. Combining the CDR3 with reference TRBV2 and TRBJ2-3 gives the whole variable domain EPEVTQTPSHQVTQMGQEVILRCVPISNHLYFYWYRQILGQKVEFLVSFYNNEISEKSEIFDDQFSVERPDGSNFTLKIRSTKLEDSAMYFCASRLAAHEDTQYFGPGTRLTVL.